Below, 15 T cell receptor beta chains from the same sample are listed, as sequenced in a study of T cells in Graves' hyperthyroidism and ophthalmopathy. The TCR beta CDR3 regions underwent amplification using RNA transcripts as the source. HTBI primers were the set used in a first-round RT-PCR of the TCR CDR3. One entry per CDR3 protein results from TCRdb running MiXCR on the multiplex PCR reads. The sample has approximately 500,000 distinct CDR3 sequences, about 45% seen once. Sequencing used peripheral blood or thyroid tissue (not recorded which). Source of these receptors: a woman younger than 35 with Graves' hyperthyroidism.

This clonotype was observed many times. The V gene is TRBV5-1, the J gene TRBJ1-1, with 9 bases that match TRBD1. Germline V CDR1 and CDR2: SGHRS, YFSETQ. V lost 0 bases to trimming and J lost 4 bases; unmatched junction nucleotides: 4. CDR3 length equals 15 residues. The CDR3 DNA is TGCGCCAGCAGCTTGGAGGGACAGGGATTCACTGAAGCTTTCTTT. Amino acid sequence: CASSLEGQGFTEAFF.

Turning to this clonotype: With a much larger clone just one base away, this may be a read error. The J gene is TRBJ2-7, the V gene TRBV7-9; TRBD2 aligns across 12 bases. Germline V gene lookup returns CDR1 SEHNR and CDR2 FQNEAQ (reference sequence). The CDR3 runs to 16 residues. CDR3 bases: TGTGCCAGCAGCTTAGTTGGCCGGACTAGCGGGACCGAGCGGTACTTC. It specifies CASSLVGRTSGTERYF.

The chain has TRBV5-1 and TRBJ1-5, with a tentative D call TRBD1 (6 bases). From germline, CDR1 is SGHRS and CDR2 YFSETQ. V was shortened by 3 bases and J by 14 bases, with 24 bases between the two germline ends. CDR3 length equals 15 residues. For the CDR3, the DNA is TGCGCCAGCAGCTACGTGGGAGGGGGGAAACCCTACGAGCATTTT. This codes for CASSYVGGGKPYEHF. The whole variable domain, filled in from reference TRBV5-1 and TRBJ1-5, reads KAGVTQTPRYLIKTRGQQVTLSCSPISGHRSVSWYQQTPGQGLQFLFEYFSETQRNKGNFPGRFSGRQFSNSRSEMNVSTLELGDSALYLCASSYVGGGKPYEHFGDGTRLSIL.

The chain recombines TRBV13 with TRBJ2-1, with 7 positions matching TRBD1. The CDR3 runs 11 residues. V lost 9 bases, J lost 8 bases, and 4 bases stayed unmatched. CDR1 and CDR2 from the germline V gene are PRHDT and FYEKMQ (reference sequence). CDR3 protein: CASSQGHEQFF. The CDR3, as DNA: TGTGCCAGTTCACAGGGGCATGAGCAGTTCTTC.

This clonotype was counted many times. The germline gene is not matched at one end of the junction; a read error may be the cause. The chain joins TRBV11-2 to TRBJ2-5; tentatively, D is TRBD1 (5 bases). The CDR3 length is 13 residues. Germline CDR1 SGHAT, CDR2 FQNNGV. CDR3 sequence: CASSSHQEGSRDF. CDR3 bases: TGTGCCAGCAGCTCGCATCAGGAAGGGTCCAGGGACTTC.

This rearrangement joins TRBV7-6 to TRBJ1-2; no firm D call. The length of the CDR3 is 13 residues. V was trimmed by 5 bases and J by 5 bases, leaving 12 bases between them. CDR1 and CDR2 from the germline V gene are SGHVS and FNYEAQ. The CDR3 DNA is TGTGCCAGCAGCGATTTAGCGGGATATGGCTACACCTTC. Protein product: CASSDLAGYGYTF.

The chain couples TRBV11-1 to TRBJ1-5; TRBD1 aligns across 9 bases. Germline CDR1 and CDR2: SGHAT and FQDESV (reference sequence). Unmatched junction bases numbered 10, after V lost 5 bases and J lost 5 bases. The CDR3 totals 16 residues. CDR3 nucleotide sequence: TGTGCCAGCAGCCCCCGGGACAGGGAGCCCGATCAGCCCCAGCATTTT. This translates into CASSPRDREPDQPQHF.

CDR3 protein: CSAGTSGSRETQYF. The CDR3 DNA follows: TGCAGTGCCGGGACTAGCGGGAGCAGGGAGACCCAGTACTTC. The chain couples TRBV20-1 to TRBJ2-5, with TRBD2 identical over 14 bases. From germline, CDR1 is DFQATT and CDR2 SNEGSKA (reference sequence). J lost 5 bases, V lost 6 bases, and 5 bases had no gene match. The CDR3 totals 14 residues.

This clonotype was counted ten times or more. This chain uses TRBV7-9 with TRBJ1-2; 8 bases fit TRBD1. The CDR3 contains 17 residues. V shed 6 bases and J 8 bases; nucleotides not matched to a gene: 20. The germline gives CDR1 SEHNR, CDR2 FQNEAQ (reference sequence). CDR3 residues: CASRGTFQDRDHEGYTF. The CDR3 DNA reads TGTGCCAGCAGAGGAACGTTTCAGGACAGGGATCATGAAGGCTACACCTTC.

J is TRBJ2-3 and V is TRBV2; a weak D match, TRBD1 (6 bases). V was pared by 7 bases and J by 4 bases, with 9 bases between. This CDR3 contains 12 residues. Germline CDR1 is SNHLY and CDR2 is FYNNEI. CDR3: CASTTGSDTQYF. The CDR3 nucleotides read TGTGCCAGCACCACAGGGTCAGATACGCAGTATTTT. The complete variable domain, with remaining parts taken from reference TRBV2 and TRBJ2-3, reads EPEVTQTPSHQVTQMGQEVILRCVPISNHLYFYWYRQILGQKVEFLVSFYNNEISEKSEIFDDQFSVERPDGSNFTLKIRSTKLEDSAMYFCASTTGSDTQYFGPGTRLTVL.

The chain links TRBV5-1 to TRBJ2-3; D unclear. The CDR3 sequence is 15 residues long. The V and J ends lost 1 base and 0 bases respectively, with 9 bases between them. Germline V gene data show CDR1 as SGHRS and CDR2 as YFSETQ. The DNA of the CDR3 is TGCGCCAGCAGCTTGTGGGGAATGAGCACAGATACGCAGTATTTT. Amino acids: CASSLWGMSTDTQYF.

The CDR3 protein is CAYRPGQDYQETQYF. CDR3 coding DNA: TGTGCCTACAGACCGGGACAGGATTACCAAGAGACCCAGTACTTC. V and J are TRBV2 and TRBJ2-5; 8 bases fit TRBD1. J was trimmed by 0 bases and V by 11 bases; bases with no gene match: 11. CDR1 and CDR2 from the germline V gene are SNHLY and FYNNEI. This CDR3 has 15 residues.

This chain uses TRBV20-1 with TRBJ1-5; D not resolved. The V gene lost 2 bases and the J gene lost 0 bases, with 8 bases spanning the gap. Germline lookup yields CDR1 DFQATT and CDR2 SNEGSKA (reference sequence). The CDR3 is made up of 14 amino acids. CDR3 DNA: TGCAGTGCTAGATCCATGACTAGCAATCAGCCCCAGCATTTT. Its protein is CSARSMTSNQPQHF.

This chain joins TRBV29-1 and TRBJ2-7; D tentatively fits TRBD1 or TRBD2 (5 bases each). Germline loops: CDR1 SQVTM, CDR2 ANQGSEA. Trimming pared 4 bases from V and 2 bases from J, leaving 9 bases between. The CDR3 spans 12 residues. The DNA for the CDR3 is TGCAGCGTTGCCCGGGGACCCTACGAGCAGTACTTC. This encodes CSVARGPYEQYF.

This chain uses TRBV5-1 with TRBJ2-5; possibly TRBD2 for D (7 bases). Trimming took off 0 bases at V and 11 bases at J, with 23 bases between the two ends. The CDR3 extends over 16 amino acids. The germline CDR1 and CDR2 sequences are SGHRS and YFSETQ. The CDR3 coding sequence is TGCGCCAGCAGCTTGGTTCAAAGCGGGGACACAGATACGCAGTACTTC. It yields the protein CASSLVQSGDTDTQYF.